Below, 27 T cell receptor beta chains from the same sample are listed, as sequenced in a study of neurological immune-mediated disorders. In TCRdb, the 5' RACE reads were re-called with MiXCR into one record per CDR3 protein. The sample lists 35,000 to 45,000 distinct CDR3 sequences, 12% to 15% occurring once. Sequencing was done on a sample of PBMCs. These TCRs come from a woman in her forties or fifties with HTLV-1-associated myelopathy (HAM/TSP).

At least ten counts were recorded for this clonotype. The rearrangement links TRBV7-9 to TRBJ2-5, with no clear D. V was cut by 5 bases and J by 4 bases, with 8 bases left in between. The CDR3 runs to 12 residues. CDR1 is SEHNR and CDR2 is FQNEAQ in the germline V gene (reference sequence). The CDR3 spells CASSKRGETQYF. The CDR3, as DNA: TGTGCCAGCAGCAAAAGAGGAGAGACCCAGTACTTC.

This clonotype was seen only once. CDR3 in DNA: TGCGCCAGCAGCATCCTCGTAGACAGCGGTGAGCAGTTCTTC. This translates into CASSILVDSGEQFF. The rearrangement uses TRBV5-1 and TRBJ2-1; the D call may be TRBD1 or TRBD2 (5 bases each). This CDR3 is 14 amino acids long. Germline assignment: CDR1 SGHRS and CDR2 YFSETQ. Trimming took 4 bases from V and 9 from J, leaving 17 bases between them.

This clonotype was counted at least ten times. The junction shows a germline mismatch at one end, possibly a read error. This chain's CDR3 is CASSYLASTDTQYF. CDR3 in DNA: TGTGCCAGCAGCTACCTAGCTAGCACCGATACGCAGTATTTT. The chain recombines TRBV5-6 with TRBJ2-3, with D possibly being TRBD2 (5 bases). The germline CDR1 and CDR2 sequences are SGHDT and YYEEEE. The CDR3 contains 14 residues.

There are many counts of this clonotype. V usage is TRBV7-9 and J usage is TRBJ1-2; 8 positions match TRBD1. The CDR3 contains 16 residues. V lost 2 bases to trimming and J lost 2 bases; unmatched junction nucleotides: 7. The germline V gene has CDR1 SEHNR and CDR2 FQNEAQ (reference sequence). CDR3 residues: CASSLTLRQGNYGYTF. In DNA form, the CDR3 reads TGTGCCAGCAGCTTAACCCTTAGACAGGGGAACTATGGCTACACCTTC.

DNA for the CDR3: TGTGCCAGCAGTTATCAGCGGGCGCTAAACAATGAGCAGTTCTTC. Translating gives CASSYQRALNNEQFF. The chain couples TRBV6-2 or TRBV6-3 to TRBJ2-1; D is perhaps TRBD2 (6 bases). This CDR3 spans 15 amino acids. Germline lookup yields CDR1 MNHEY and CDR2 SVGEGT. Trimming took off 3 bases at V and 5 bases at J, with 14 bases between the two ends.

By share of the sample, this clonotype is medium-sized (0.01 to 0.1%). J is TRBJ2-1 and V is TRBV7-9; 8 bases line up with TRBD1. V dropped 6 bases and J dropped 8; count of bases not matched to a gene: 6. The CDR3 is 13 amino acids. The germline V gene has CDR1 SEHNR and CDR2 FQNEAQ (reference sequence). The CDR3 loop reads CASSQDRAHEQFF. The CDR3 nucleotides read TGTGCCAGCAGTCAGGACAGGGCCCATGAGCAGTTCTTC.

This clonotype was picked up many times. The chain links TRBV29-1 to TRBJ1-2; 8 bases are shared with TRBD1. The CDR3 has 11 amino acids. Germline lookup yields CDR1 SQVTM and CDR2 ANQGSEA. The V and J ends lost 7 bases and 6 bases, in that order; junction bases with no gene match: 4. The CDR3 region has the DNA TGCAGCGGACTGACAGGGGATGGCTACACCTTC. This sequence encodes CSGLTGDGYTF.

This clonotype showed up many times. The chain employs TRBV11-2 and TRBJ2-1; 10 bases align to TRBD1. Germline V CDR1 and CDR2: SGHAT, FQNNGV. J gave up 10 bases and V 5 bases, and 14 bases lay outside the gene matches. There are 16 residues in the CDR3. The CDR3 sequence: CASSLPRGTGAREQFF. CDR3 nucleotide sequence: TGTGCCAGCAGCCTACCCAGAGGGACAGGGGCGCGAGAGCAGTTCTTC.

This clonotype was seen ten or more times. This chain connects TRBV3-1 to TRBJ1-1, with TRBD1 matching 11 bases. CDR3 length: 14 residues. J gave up 4 bases and V 4 bases, and 2 bases lay outside the gene matches. CDR1 LGHDT and CDR2 YNNKEL come from the germline V gene (reference sequence). The CDR3 nucleotides are TGTGCCAGCAGCCCGGACAGGGGGCCCACTGAAGCTTTCTTT. Protein: CASSPDRGPTEAFF.

In this sample, this clonotype turned up many times. This sequence joins TRBV19 and TRBJ1-2, with D perhaps matching TRBD1 (6 bases). The CDR3 totals 14 residues. Germline V gene lookup returns CDR1 LNHDA and CDR2 SQIVND (reference sequence). V dropped 5 bases and J dropped 8 bases, with 18 bases sitting between them. The CDR3 protein is CASSHQGTTGGYTF. The DNA for the CDR3 is TGTGCCAGTAGTCACCAGGGGACGACGGGAGGCTACACCTTC.

This clonotype occurred many times. The CDR3 DNA reads TGCAGTGCTAGATCCTGGGTTACTAGCACAGATACGCAGTATTTT. Protein product: CSARSWVTSTDTQYF. This chain connects TRBV20-1 to TRBJ2-3; D not certain. V lost 2 bases and J 0 bases, leaving 12 bases between the germline ends. There are 15 residues in the CDR3. Looked up from germline, CDR1 is DFQATT and CDR2 is SNEGSKA (reference sequence).

Points on this clonotype: Compared with germline, one end of the junction differs, possibly owing to a read error. The gene calls are TRBV5-1 and TRBJ1-1, with TRBD1 matching 9 bases. CDR1 and CDR2 from the germline V gene are SGHRS and YFSETQ. CDR3 size: 16 residues. The DNA of the CDR3 is TGCGCCAGCAGCCCTCGACAGGGGGGTGTGAACACCGAAGCTTTCTTT. Translation: CASSPRQGGVNTEAFF. The full variable domain, its missing parts supplied by reference TRBV5-1 and TRBJ1-1, is KAGVTQTPRYLIKTRGQQVTLSCSPISGHRSVSWYQQTPGQGLQFLFEYFSETQRNKGNFPGRFSGRQFSNSRSEMNVSTLELGDSALYLCASSPRQGGVNTEAFFGQGTRLTVV.

In its sample, this clonotype was seen many times. The chain combines TRBV6-2 or TRBV6-3 with TRBJ2-1; the match to TRBD1 covers 7 bases. CDR1 and CDR2 (germline): MNHEY, SVGEGT. V lost 6 bases and J lost 2; bases outside the gene matches: 10. The CDR3 length is 16 residues. In DNA, the CDR3 is TGTGCCAGCAGCCCCAATACAGGGGTCGCCTACAATGAGCAGTTCTTC. This translates into CASSPNTGVAYNEQFF.

This clonotype occurred many times. This chain connects TRBV5-1 to TRBJ2-1, with D possibly called TRBD1 or TRBD2 (5 bases each). V lost 4 bases to trimming and J lost 9 bases, with 17 bases between them. Germline V gene lookup returns CDR1 SGHRS and CDR2 YFSETQ. The CDR3 runs 14 residues. The DNA of the CDR3 is TGCGCCAGCAGCCTCATCGTAGACAGCGGTGAGCAGTTCTTC. This translates into CASSLIVDSGEQFF.

Comments on this clonotype: Given a much more abundant clone one base away, this may be a read error. V usage is TRBV5-6 and J usage is TRBJ2-5; 10 bases are a match to TRBD2. J was trimmed by 1 base and V by 0 bases; bases with no gene match: 6. The V gene's germline CDR1 is SGHDT and CDR2 YYEEEE. The CDR3 runs 17 residues. DNA for the CDR3: TGTGCCAGCAGCTTGGGGCAAAAGCGGGGGGGCCAAGAGACCCAGTACTTC. Protein sequence: CASSLGQKRGGQETQYF.

The chain is built from TRBV4-1 and TRBJ1-5; 9 bases align to TRBD1. CDR1 MGHRA and CDR2 YSYEKL come from the germline V gene. V lost 3 bases and J lost 2; bases outside the gene matches: 5. This CDR3 has 16 residues. The CDR3 reads CASSQGQGWGNQPQHF. CDR3 nucleotides: TGCGCCAGCAGCCAGGGACAGGGTTGGGGCAATCAGCCCCAGCATTTT.

This clonotype was recorded many times. This rearrangement joins TRBV6-5 to TRBJ1-1; the D gene is possibly TRBD1 (5 bases). Germline CDR1 MNHEY, CDR2 SVGAGI. The CDR3 spans 13 residues. Trimming took off 6 bases at V and 7 bases at J, with 15 bases between the two ends. For the CDR3, the DNA is TGTGCCAGCAGCCGAGGAGGGGACGTTGAAGCTTTCTTT. Encoded protein: CASSRGGDVEAFF.

Ten or more counts support this clonotype. V usage is TRBV5-1 and J usage is TRBJ1-1; no reliable D call. CDR1 is SGHRS and CDR2 is YFSETQ in the germline V gene. The CDR3 totals 13 residues. V lost 7 bases and J 5 bases, leaving 15 bases between the germline ends. The chain's CDR3 is CASRSTWRTEAFF. CDR3 in DNA: TGCGCCAGCCGTTCGACGTGGCGGACTGAAGCTTTCTTT.

This clonotype was seen ten or more times. This chain joins TRBV6-2 or TRBV6-3 and TRBJ1-1, with D hard to call. The V and J ends lost 8 bases and 1 base respectively, with 14 bases between them. Germline CDR1 reads MNHEY; CDR2 reads SVGEGT. CDR3 length: 14 amino acids. The CDR3 loop reads CASSLVGSNTEAFF. CDR3 DNA sequence: TGTGCCAGCTCCCTCGTGGGGTCGAACACTGAAGCTTTCTTT.

This clonotype has a count of ten or more. Given a much more abundant clone one base away, this may be a read error. The chain combines TRBV7-2 with TRBJ1-6; D is unresolved. Germline V gives CDR1 SGHTA, CDR2 FQGNSA. Trimming shortened V by 0 bases and J by 11 bases, and 11 bases separated the two germline ends. The CDR3 sequence is 14 residues long. The DNA for the CDR3 is TGTGCCAGCAGCTTAGCTCTAGGCGACCCACCCCTCCACTTT. It encodes CASSLALGDPPLHF.

This clonotype showed up many times. The rearrangement uses TRBV18 and TRBJ1-1, with D possibly being TRBD1 (5 bases). CDR1 is KGHSH, CDR2 LQKENI, per germline. Trimming took off 5 bases at V and 0 bases at J, with 7 bases between the two ends. The CDR3 totals 13 residues. The CDR3 loop is CASSETVNTEAFF. DNA for the CDR3: TGTGCCAGCTCAGAGACAGTGAACACTGAAGCTTTCTTT.

This clonotype was observed at least ten times. The chain recombines TRBV12-3 or TRBV12-4 with TRBJ2-5; 11 nucleotides agree with TRBD2. The CDR3 is made up of 17 amino acids. V lost 2 bases, J lost 3 bases, and 8 bases stayed unmatched. DNA for the CDR3: TGTGCCAGCAGTTTATTGTCCGGGACTAGCGGCAAAGAGACCCAGTACTTC. This codes for CASSLLSGTSGKETQYF.

Ten or more counts support this clonotype. The chain links TRBV28 to TRBJ2-1; 11 bases map to TRBD2. CDR1 is MDHEN, CDR2 SYDVKM, per germline. The CDR3 has 15 amino acids. Trimming at V came to 5 bases and at J to 7 bases, leaving 7 bases not matched to a gene. Here the CDR3 DNA reads TGTGCCAGCAGTGATAGCGGGGGGGCCCTAAATGAGCAGTTCTTC. Protein product: CASSDSGGALNEQFF.

The table lists this clonotype with many counts. The V and J genes are TRBV7-9 and TRBJ2-4, with D possibly TRBD2 on 6 matching bases. CDR3 length: 17 residues. Trimming took 1 base from V and 0 from J, leaving 13 bases between them. CDR1 is SEHNR and CDR2 is FQNEAQ in the germline V gene (reference sequence). The DNA of the CDR3 is TGTGCCAGCAGCTTAGGGGGTAGCGGTGTAGCCAAAAACATTCAGTACTTC. It yields the protein CASSLGGSGVAKNIQYF.

In DNA, the CDR3 is TGTGCCAGCAGCTATGGACAGTCCCTCTATGGCTACACCTTC. Translating gives CASSYGQSLYGYTF. The chain carries TRBV6-6 and TRBJ1-2; tentative D call: TRBD1 (6 bases). The length of the CDR3 is 14 residues. CDR1 is MNHNY and CDR2 is SVGAGI in the germline V gene (reference sequence). Trimming cost V 6 bases and J 4 bases, with 15 bases left between them.

This clonotype was counted many times. The V gene is TRBV28, the J gene TRBJ2-3; 12 nucleotides align to TRBD2. Trimming removed 5 bases from V and 2 bases from J; junction bases left unmatched: 5. The CDR3 has 16 amino acids. Germline-derived CDR1 and CDR2 are MDHEN and SYDVKM. CDR3 loop: CASSVTSGGTTDTQYF. CDR3 DNA sequence: TGTGCCAGCAGTGTGACTAGCGGGGGAACCACAGATACGCAGTATTTT.

This clonotype was seen ten or more times. The chain recombines TRBV19 with TRBJ1-1, with 7 bases aligning to TRBD1. The CDR3 length is 14 residues. Trimming cost V 5 bases and J 1 base; bases outside gene matches: 4. Germline loops: CDR1 LNHDA, CDR2 SQIVND (reference sequence). In DNA, the CDR3 is TGTGCCAGTAGTCCCCGGGACAGGAACACTGAAGCTTTCTTT. This gives the protein CASSPRDRNTEAFF. Full variable domain (outside the CDR3, taken from reference TRBV19 and TRBJ1-1): DGGITQSPKYLFRKEGQNVTLSCEQNLNHDAMYWYRQDPGQGLRLIYYSQIVNDFQKGDIAEGYSVSREKKESFPLTVTSAQKNPTAFYLCASSPRDRNTEAFFGQGTRLTVV.